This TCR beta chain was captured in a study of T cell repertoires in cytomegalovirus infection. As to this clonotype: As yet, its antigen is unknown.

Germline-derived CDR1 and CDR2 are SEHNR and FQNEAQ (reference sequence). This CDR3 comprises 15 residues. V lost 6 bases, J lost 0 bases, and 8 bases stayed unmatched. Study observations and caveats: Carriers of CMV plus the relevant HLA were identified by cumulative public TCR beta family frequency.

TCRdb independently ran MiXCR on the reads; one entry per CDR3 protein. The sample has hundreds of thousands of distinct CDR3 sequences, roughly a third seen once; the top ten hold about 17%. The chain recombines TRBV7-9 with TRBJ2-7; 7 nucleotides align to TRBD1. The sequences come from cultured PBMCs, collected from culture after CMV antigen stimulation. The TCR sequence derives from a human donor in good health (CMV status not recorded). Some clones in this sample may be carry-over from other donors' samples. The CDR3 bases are TGTGCCAGCAGGCCGAGGGGGCAGAGCTCCTACGAGCAGTACTTC. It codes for CASRPRGQSSYEQYF.